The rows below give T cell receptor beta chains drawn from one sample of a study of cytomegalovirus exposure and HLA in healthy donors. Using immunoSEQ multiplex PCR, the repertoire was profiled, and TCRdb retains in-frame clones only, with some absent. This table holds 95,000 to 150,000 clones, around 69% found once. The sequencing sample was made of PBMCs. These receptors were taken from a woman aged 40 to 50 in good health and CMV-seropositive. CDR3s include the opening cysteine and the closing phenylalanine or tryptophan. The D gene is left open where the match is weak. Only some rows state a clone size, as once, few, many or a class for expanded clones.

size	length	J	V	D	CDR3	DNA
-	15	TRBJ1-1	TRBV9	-	CASSVVGGRNTEAFF	TGTGCCAGCAGCGTAGTGGGAGGAAGGAACACTGAAGCTTTCTTT
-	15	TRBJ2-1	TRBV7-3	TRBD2	CASSLQSGSLNEQFF	TGTGCCAGCAGCTTACAAAGCGGGAGCCTTAATGAGCAGTTCTTC
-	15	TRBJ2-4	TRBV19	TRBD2	CASSSIAGVKNIQYF	TGTGCCAGTAGTTCCATAGCGGGAGTCAAAAACATTCAGTACTTC
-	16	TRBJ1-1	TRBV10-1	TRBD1	CASSESPGGMNTEAFF	TGCGCCAGCAGTGAGTCCCCAGGGGGGATGAACACTGAAGCTTTCTTT
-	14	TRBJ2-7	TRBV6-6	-	CASSYSEFSYEQYF	TGTGCCAGCAGTTACTCAGAGTTTTCCTACGAGCAGTACTTC
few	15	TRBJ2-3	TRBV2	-	CASMRTQGFSDTQYF	TGTGCCAGCATGCGGACCCAGGGTTTTTCAGATACGCAGTATTTT
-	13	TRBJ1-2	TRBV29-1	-	CSVGMRGSYGYTF	TGCAGCGTTGGCATGCGGGGATCCTATGGCTACACCTTC
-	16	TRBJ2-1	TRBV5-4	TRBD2	CASSHVGAGDYNEQFF	TGTGCCAGCAGCCACGTTGGGGCGGGGGATTACAATGAGCAGTTCTTC
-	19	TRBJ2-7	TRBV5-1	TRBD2	CASSLGTSGITIGYGEQYF	TGCGCCAGCAGCTTGGGGACTAGCGGGATTACAATAGGGTACGGCGAACAGTACTTC
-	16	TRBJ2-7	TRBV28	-	CASSNMDSRLFGEQYF	TGTGCCAGCAGCAATATGGACAGTCGTCTTTTCGGGGAGCAGTACTTC
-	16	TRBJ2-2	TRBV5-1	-	CASSLNSGGEAGELFF	TGCGCCAGCAGCTTAAACTCCGGGGGTGAGGCCGGGGAGCTGTTTTTT
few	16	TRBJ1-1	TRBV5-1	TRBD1	CASSPGTGGGDTEAFF	TGCGCCAGCAGCCCTGGGACAGGGGGAGGCGACACTGAAGCTTTCTTT
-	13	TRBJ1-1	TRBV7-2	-	CASSRRGNTEAFF	TGTGCCAGCAGCAGAAGAGGGAACACTGAAGCTTTCTTT
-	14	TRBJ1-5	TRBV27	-	CASSLQEGHQPQHF	TGTGCCAGCAGTTTACAGGAGGGTCATCAGCCCCAGCATTTT
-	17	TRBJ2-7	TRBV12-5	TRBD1	CASGFPPTGTVPYEQYF	TGTGCTAGTGGTTTTCCCCCGACCGGGACAGTCCCATACGAGCAGTACTTC
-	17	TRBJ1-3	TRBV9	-	CASSTRQAEGSGNTIYF	TGTGCCAGCAGCACACGACAGGCCGAGGGCTCTGGAAACACCATATATTTT
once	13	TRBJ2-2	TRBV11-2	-	CASSFRRTGELFF	TGTGCCAGCAGCTTCCGGCGGACCGGGGAGCTGTTTTTT
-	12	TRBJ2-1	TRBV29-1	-	CSAVDSNNEQFF	TGCAGCGCTGTGGACAGTAACAATGAGCAGTTCTTC
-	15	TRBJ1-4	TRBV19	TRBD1	CASTLTGATNEKLFF	TGTGCCAGTACCCTCACAGGGGCAACTAATGAAAAACTGTTTTTT
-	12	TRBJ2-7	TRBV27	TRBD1	CASRLQGSEQYF	TGTGCCAGCAGACTACAGGGGAGCGAGCAGTACTTC
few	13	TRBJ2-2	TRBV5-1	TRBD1	CASATGVTGELFF	TGCGCCAGCGCAACAGGGGTCACCGGGGAGCTGTTTTTT
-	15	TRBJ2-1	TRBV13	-	CASSSDSPPYNEQFF	TGTGCCAGCAGCTCAGACAGTCCGCCCTACAATGAGCAGTTCTTC
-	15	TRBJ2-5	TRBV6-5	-	CASSYSDRIQETQYF	TGTGCCAGCAGTTACTCCGACAGGATCCAAGAGACCCAGTACTTC
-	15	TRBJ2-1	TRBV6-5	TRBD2	CASRSLAGVYNEQFF	TGTGCCAGCAGATCCCTAGCGGGAGTCTACAATGAGCAGTTCTTC
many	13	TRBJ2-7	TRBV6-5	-	CASSKDRAREQYF	TGTGCCAGCAGTAAGGACAGAGCCCGCGAGCAGTACTTC
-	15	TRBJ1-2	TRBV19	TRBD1	CASSLRDRAIYGYTF	TGTGCCAGTAGTCTCCGGGACAGGGCGATCTATGGCTACACCTTC
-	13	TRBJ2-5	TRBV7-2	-	CASSAQGGETQYF	TGTGCCAGCAGCGCCCAGGGGGGAGAGACCCAGTACTTC
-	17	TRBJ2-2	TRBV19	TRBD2	CASSQGTSGRASGELFF	TGTGCCAGTAGTCAAGGGACTAGCGGGAGGGCCTCCGGGGAGCTGTTTTTT
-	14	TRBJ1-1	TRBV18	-	CASSPPGGNTEAFF	TGTGCCAGCTCACCACCCGGGGGAAACACTGAAGCTTTCTTT
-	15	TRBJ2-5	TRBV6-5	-	CASSYGVGLQETQYF	TGTGCCAGCAGTTACGGGGTGGGGCTACAAGAGACCCAGTACTTC
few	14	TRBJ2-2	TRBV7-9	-	CSSSLGGLTGELFF	TGTTCCAGCAGCTTAGGGGGACTCACCGGGGAGCTGTTTTTT
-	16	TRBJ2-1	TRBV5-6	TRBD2	CASSFTSGSSYNEQFF	TGTGCCAGCAGTTTTACTAGCGGGAGTTCCTACAATGAGCAGTTCTTC
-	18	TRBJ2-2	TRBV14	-	CASSQGAGGIWDTGELFF	TGTGCCAGCAGCCAAGGAGCCGGAGGGATATGGGACACCGGGGAGCTGTTTTTT
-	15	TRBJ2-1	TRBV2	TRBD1	CASSSGTALYNEQFF	TGTGCCAGCAGCTCCGGGACAGCGCTCTACAATGAGCAGTTCTTC
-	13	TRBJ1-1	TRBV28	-	CASNNRQNTEAFF	TGTGCCAGCAATAACAGACAGAACACTGAAGCTTTCTTT
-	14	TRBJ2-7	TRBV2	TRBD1	CASPTGEQAYEQYF	TGTGCCAGCCCGACAGGGGAACAGGCGTACGAGCAGTACTTC
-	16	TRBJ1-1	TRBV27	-	CASSPAQAGRGGEAFF	TGTGCCAGCAGTCCAGCTCAAGCGGGCCGGGGGGGTGAAGCTTTCTTT
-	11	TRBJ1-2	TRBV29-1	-	CSVEFRDGYTF	TGCAGCGTTGAGTTTAGAGATGGCTACACCTTC
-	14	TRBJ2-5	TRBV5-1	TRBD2	CASSQLAEGETQYF	TGCGCCAGCAGCCAGCTAGCGGAGGGGGAGACCCAGTACTTC
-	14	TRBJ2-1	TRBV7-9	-	CASSLGAGYNEQFF	TGTGCCAGCAGCTTAGGTGCGGGGTACAATGAGCAGTTCTTC
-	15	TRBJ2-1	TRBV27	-	CASITGRGRDNEQFF	TGTGCCAGCATTACCGGGCGGGGGCGGGACAATGAGCAGTTCTTC
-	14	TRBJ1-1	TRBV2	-	CASRPTELNTEAFF	TGTGCCAGCAGGCCCACTGAACTGAACACTGAAGCTTTCTTT
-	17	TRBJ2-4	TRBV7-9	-	CASSPPLRLFSKNIQYF	TGTGCCAGCAGCCCCCCTCTACGCCTCTTTTCCAAAAACATTCAGTACTTC
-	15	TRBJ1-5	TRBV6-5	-	CASKPVKNSNQPQHF	TGTGCCAGCAAACCAGTAAAGAATAGCAATCAGCCCCAGCATTTT
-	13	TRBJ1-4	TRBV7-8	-	CASSLFLGQKLFF	TGTGCCAGCAGCTTATTTCTTGGGCAGAAACTGTTTTTT
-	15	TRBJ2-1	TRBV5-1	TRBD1	CASSSPGTVYNEQFF	TGCGCCAGCAGCTCACCCGGGACAGTATACAATGAGCAGTTCTTC
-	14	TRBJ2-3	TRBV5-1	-	CASSDRFSTDTQYF	TGCGCCAGCAGCGACAGGTTCAGCACAGATACGCAGTATTTT
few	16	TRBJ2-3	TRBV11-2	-	CASSLGSSGSTDTQYF	TGTGCCAGCAGCTTAGGTTCAAGCGGGAGCACAGATACGCAGTATTTT
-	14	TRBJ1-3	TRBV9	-	CASSVGGTGNTIYF	TGTGCCAGCAGCGTAGGAGGGACTGGAAACACCATATATTTT